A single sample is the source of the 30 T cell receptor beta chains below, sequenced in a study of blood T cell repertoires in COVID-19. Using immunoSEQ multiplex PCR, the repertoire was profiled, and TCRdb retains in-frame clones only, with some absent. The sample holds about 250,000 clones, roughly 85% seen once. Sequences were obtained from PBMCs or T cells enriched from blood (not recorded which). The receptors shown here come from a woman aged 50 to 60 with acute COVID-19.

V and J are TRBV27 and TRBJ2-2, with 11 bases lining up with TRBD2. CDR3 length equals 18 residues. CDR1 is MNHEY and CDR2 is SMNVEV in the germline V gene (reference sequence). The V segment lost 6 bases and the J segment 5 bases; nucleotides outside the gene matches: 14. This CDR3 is CASSLAGGRRGATGELFF. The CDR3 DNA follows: TGTGCCAGCAGCCTAGCGGGGGGCCGACGAGGAGCGACCGGGGAGCTGTTTTTT.

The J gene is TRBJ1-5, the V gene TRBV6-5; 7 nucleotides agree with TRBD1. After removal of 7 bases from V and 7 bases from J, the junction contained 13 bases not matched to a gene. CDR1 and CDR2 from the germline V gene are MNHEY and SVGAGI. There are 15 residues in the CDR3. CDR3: CASKGQVEARQPQHF. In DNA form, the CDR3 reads TGTGCCAGCAAAGGACAGGTCGAGGCGAGGCAGCCCCAGCATTTT.

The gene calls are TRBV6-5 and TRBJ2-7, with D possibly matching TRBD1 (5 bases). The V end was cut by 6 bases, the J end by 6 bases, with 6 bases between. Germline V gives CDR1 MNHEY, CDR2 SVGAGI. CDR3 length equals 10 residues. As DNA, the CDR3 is TGTGCCAGCAGGCAGGGCGAGCAGTACTTC. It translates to CASRQGEQYF.

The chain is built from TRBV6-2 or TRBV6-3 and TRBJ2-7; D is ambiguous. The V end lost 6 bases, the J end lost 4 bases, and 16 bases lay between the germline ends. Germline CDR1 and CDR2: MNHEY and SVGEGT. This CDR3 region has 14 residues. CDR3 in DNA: TGTGCCAGCAGCCTCGGGTCTCAACCTTACGAGCAGTACTTC. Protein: CASSLGSQPYEQYF.

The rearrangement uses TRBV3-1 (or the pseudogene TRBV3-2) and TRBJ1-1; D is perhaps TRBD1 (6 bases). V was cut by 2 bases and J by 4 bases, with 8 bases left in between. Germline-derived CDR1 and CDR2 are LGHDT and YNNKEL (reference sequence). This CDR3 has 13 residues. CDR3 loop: CASSQTGSTEAFF. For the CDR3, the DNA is TGTGCCAGCAGCCAAACAGGGTCCACTGAAGCTTTCTTT.

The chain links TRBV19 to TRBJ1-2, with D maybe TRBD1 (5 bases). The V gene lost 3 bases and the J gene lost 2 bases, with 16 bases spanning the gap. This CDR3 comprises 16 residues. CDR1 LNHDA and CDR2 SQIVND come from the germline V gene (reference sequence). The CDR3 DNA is TGTGCCAGTAGTATCTCCGGGGGAGGGGTGAACTATGGCTACACCTTC. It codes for CASSISGGGVNYGYTF.

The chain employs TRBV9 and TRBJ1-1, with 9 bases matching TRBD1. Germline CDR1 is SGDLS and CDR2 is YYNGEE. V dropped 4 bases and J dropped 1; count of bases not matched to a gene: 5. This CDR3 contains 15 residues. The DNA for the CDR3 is TGTGCCAGCAGCCGGAAGGGACAGGGGAACACTGAAGCTTTCTTT. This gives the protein CASSRKGQGNTEAFF.

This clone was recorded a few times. The CDR3 reads CASSGQGSGYTF. CDR3 sequence (DNA): TGTGCCAGCAGTGGACAGGGTTCCGGCTACACCTTC. This rearrangement joins TRBV12-3 or TRBV12-4 to TRBJ1-2; 8 bases fit TRBD1. This CDR3 spans 12 amino acids. After removal of 5 bases from V and 8 bases from J, the junction contained 4 bases not matched to a gene.

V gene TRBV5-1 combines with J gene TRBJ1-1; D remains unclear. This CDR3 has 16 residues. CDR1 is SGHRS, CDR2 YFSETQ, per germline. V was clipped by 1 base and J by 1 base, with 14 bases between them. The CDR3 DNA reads TGCGCCAGCAGCTTGTTAGAAAATGCCCCGAACACTGAAGCTTTCTTT. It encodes CASSLLENAPNTEAFF.

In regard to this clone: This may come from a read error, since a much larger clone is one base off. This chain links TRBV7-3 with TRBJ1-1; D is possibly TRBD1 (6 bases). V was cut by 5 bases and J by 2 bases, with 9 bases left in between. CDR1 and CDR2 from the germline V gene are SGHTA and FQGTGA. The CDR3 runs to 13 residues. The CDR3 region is CASSKQGNTEAFF. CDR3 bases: TGTGCCAGCAGCAAACAGGGTAACACTGAAGCTTTCTTT.

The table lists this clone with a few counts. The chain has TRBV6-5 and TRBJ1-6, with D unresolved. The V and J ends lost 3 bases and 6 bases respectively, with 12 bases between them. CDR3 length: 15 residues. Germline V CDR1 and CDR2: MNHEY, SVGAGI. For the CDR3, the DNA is TGTGCCAGCAGTTATGAGGCAGACTCTAATTCACCCCTCCACTTT. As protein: CASSYEADSNSPLHF.

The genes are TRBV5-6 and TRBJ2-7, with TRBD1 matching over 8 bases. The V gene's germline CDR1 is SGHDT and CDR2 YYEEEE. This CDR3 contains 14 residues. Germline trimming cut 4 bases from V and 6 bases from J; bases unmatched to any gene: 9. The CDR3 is CASSPGQGFSEQYF. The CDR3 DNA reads TGTGCCAGCAGCCCTGGACAGGGTTTTTCCGAGCAGTACTTC.

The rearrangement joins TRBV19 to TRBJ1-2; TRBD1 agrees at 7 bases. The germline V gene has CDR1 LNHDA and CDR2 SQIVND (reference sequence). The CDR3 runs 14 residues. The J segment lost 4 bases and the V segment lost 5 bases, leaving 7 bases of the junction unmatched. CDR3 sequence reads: CASSPQGELYGYTF. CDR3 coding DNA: TGTGCCAGTAGTCCCCAGGGGGAGCTCTATGGCTACACCTTC.

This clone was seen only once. The CDR3 region has the DNA TGTGCTAGTCTACTTGGGGGAGGGGCGGTGGGGCAGCCCCAGCATTTT. It codes for CASLLGGGAVGQPQHF. The chain employs TRBV12-5 and TRBJ1-5; D perhaps matches TRBD1 (5 bases). Germline V lookup: CDR1 LGHNT, CDR2 FRNRAP. The CDR3 loop spans 16 amino acids. Trimming removed 8 bases from V and 7 bases from J, with 24 bases in between. The full variable domain, with the rest looked up from reference TRBV12-5 and TRBJ1-5, is DARVTQTPRHKVTEMGQEVTMRCQPILGHNTVFWYRQTMMQGLELLAYFRNRAPLDDSGMPKDRFSAEMPDATLATLKIQPSEPRDSAVYFCASLLGGGAVGQPQHFGDGTRLSIL.

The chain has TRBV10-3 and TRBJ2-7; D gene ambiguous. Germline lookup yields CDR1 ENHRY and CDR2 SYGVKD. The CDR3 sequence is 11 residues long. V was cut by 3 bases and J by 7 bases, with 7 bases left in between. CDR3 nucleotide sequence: TGTGCCATCAGTGAAATAGAAGAGCAGTACTTC. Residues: CAISEIEEQYF.

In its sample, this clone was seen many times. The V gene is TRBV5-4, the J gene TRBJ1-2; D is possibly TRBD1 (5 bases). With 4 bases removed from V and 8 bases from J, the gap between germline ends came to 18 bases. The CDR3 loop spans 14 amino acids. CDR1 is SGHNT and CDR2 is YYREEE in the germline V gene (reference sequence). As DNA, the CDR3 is TGTGCCAGCAGCGGAGGGGTCGACTTCAGAGGCTACACCTTC. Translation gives CASSGGVDFRGYTF.

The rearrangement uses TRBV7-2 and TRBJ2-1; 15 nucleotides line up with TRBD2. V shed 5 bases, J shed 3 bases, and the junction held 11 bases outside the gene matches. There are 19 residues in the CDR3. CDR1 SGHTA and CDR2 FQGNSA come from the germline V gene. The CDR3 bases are TGTGCCAGCAGCCAAAACCCCGGGACTAGCGGGGGGCGCTACAATGAGCAGTTCTTC. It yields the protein CASSQNPGTSGGRYNEQFF.

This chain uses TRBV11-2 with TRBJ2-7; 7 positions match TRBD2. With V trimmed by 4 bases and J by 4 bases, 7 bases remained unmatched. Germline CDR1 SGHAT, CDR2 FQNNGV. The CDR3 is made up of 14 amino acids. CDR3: CASSSSGLRYEQYF. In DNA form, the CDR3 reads TGTGCCAGCAGCTCATCGGGACTACGTTACGAGCAGTACTTC.

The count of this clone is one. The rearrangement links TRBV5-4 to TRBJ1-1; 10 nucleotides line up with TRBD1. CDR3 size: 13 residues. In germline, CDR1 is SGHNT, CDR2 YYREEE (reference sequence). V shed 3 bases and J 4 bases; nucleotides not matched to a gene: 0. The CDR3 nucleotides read TGTGCCAGCAGCTGGACAGGGGGCACTGAAGCTTTCTTT. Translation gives CASSWTGGTEAFF.

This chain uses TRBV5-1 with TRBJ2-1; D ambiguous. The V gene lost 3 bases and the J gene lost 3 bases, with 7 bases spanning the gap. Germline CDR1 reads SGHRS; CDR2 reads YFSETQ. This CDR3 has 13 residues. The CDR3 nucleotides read TGCGCCAGCAGCTACGAGGTCTACAATGAGCAGTTCTTC. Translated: CASSYEVYNEQFF.

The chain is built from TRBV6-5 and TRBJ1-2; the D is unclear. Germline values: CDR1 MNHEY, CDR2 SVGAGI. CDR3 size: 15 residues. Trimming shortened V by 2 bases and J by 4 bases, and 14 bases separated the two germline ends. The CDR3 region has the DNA TGTGCCAGCAGTTACAGTCGGGGTCAAACCTATGGCTACACCTTC. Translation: CASSYSRGQTYGYTF.

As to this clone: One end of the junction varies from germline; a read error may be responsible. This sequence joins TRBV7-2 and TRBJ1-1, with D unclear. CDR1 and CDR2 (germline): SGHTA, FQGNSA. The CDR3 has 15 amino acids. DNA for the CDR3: TGTGCCAGCACCTTAGGATTGGGTAGGAGTACTGAAGCTTTCTTT. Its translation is CASTLGLGRSTEAFF.

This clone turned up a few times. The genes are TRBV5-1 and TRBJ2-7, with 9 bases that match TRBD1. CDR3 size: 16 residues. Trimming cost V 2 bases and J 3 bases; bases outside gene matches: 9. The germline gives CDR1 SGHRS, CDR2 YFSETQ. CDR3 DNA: TGCGCCAGCAGCTTCTCCCCCGGGACAGGGATCTACGAGCAGTACTTC. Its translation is CASSFSPGTGIYEQYF.

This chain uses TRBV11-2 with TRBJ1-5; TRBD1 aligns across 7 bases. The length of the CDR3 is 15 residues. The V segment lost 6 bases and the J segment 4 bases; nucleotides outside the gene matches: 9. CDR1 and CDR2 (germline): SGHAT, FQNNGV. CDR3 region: CASSPGQSVNQPQHF. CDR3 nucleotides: TGTGCCAGCAGTCCGGGACAGTCAGTTAATCAGCCCCAGCATTTT.

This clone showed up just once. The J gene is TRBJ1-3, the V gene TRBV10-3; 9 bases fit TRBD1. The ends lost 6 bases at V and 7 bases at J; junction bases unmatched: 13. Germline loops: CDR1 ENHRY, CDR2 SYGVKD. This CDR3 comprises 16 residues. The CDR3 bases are TGTGCCATCAGGACGGGACAGGGCTTGAGCGGGAACACCATATATTTT. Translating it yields CAIRTGQGLSGNTIYF.

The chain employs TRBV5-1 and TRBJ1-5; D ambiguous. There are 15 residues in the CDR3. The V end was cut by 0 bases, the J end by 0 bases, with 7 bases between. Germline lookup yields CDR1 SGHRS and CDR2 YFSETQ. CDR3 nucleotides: TGCGCCAGCAGCTTGGACCCGAGTAGCAATCAGCCCCAGCATTTT. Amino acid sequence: CASSLDPSSNQPQHF.

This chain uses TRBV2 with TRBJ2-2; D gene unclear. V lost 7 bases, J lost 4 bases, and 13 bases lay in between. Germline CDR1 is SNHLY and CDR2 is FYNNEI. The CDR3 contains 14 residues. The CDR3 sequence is CASTPRSGTGELFF. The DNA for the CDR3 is TGTGCCAGCACCCCAAGATCGGGCACCGGGGAGCTGTTTTTT. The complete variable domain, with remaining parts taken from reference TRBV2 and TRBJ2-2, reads EPEVTQTPSHQVTQMGQEVILRCVPISNHLYFYWYRQILGQKVEFLVSFYNNEISEKSEIFDDQFSVERPDGSNFTLKIRSTKLEDSAMYFCASTPRSGTGELFFGEGSRLTVL.

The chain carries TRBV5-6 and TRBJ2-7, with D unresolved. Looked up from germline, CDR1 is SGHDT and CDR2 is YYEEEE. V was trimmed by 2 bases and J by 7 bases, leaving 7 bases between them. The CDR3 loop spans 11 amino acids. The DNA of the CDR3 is TGTGCCAGCAGCTTCCGTTCTGAGCAGTACTTC. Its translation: CASSFRSEQYF.

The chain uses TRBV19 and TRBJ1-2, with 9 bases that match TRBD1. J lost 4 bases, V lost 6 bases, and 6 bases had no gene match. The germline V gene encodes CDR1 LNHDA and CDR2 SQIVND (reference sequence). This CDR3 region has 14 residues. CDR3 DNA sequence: TGTGCCAGTAGATTACAGGGGGCTCCCTATGGCTACACCTTC. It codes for CASRLQGAPYGYTF.

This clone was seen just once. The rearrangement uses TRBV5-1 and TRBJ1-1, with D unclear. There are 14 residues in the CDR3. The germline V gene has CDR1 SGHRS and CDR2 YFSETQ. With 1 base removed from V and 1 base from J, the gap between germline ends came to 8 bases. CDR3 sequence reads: CASSLYKPNTEAFF. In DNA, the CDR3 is TGCGCCAGCAGCTTGTACAAACCGAACACTGAAGCTTTCTTT.